These 7 T cell receptor beta chains share one sample of origin, sequenced in a study of shared clonotypes between healthy human individuals. TCRdb's copy holds only in-frame clones and misses some; the assay was immunoSEQ multiplex PCR. The table shows more than 400,000 clones, with 81% occurring only once. The specimen sequenced was PBMCs. These receptors all come from a woman aged 40 to 55 in good health. Some clones in this sample may be carry-over from other donors' samples.

The chain employs TRBV6-1 and TRBJ2-3, with 11 bases that match TRBD2. The V gene's germline CDR1 is MNHNS and CDR2 SASEGT. The CDR3 contains 16 residues. V shed 3 bases, J shed 6 bases, and the junction held 8 bases outside the gene matches. The CDR3 DNA follows: TGTGCCAGCAGTGACCTAGCGGGAGGCGTGTTTGATACGCAGTATTTT. As protein: CASSDLAGGVFDTQYF.

The V call is TRBV19, the J call TRBJ2-1, with 10 nucleotides matching TRBD2. The germline V gene has CDR1 LNHDA and CDR2 SQIVND (reference sequence). There are 15 residues in the CDR3. The ends lost 1 base at V and 3 bases at J; junction bases unmatched: 0. The DNA for the CDR3 is TGTGCCAGTAGTATAGCTAGCGGGGGCTACAATGAGCAGTTCTTC. It is translated as CASSIASGGYNEQFF.

The chain employs TRBV18 and TRBJ2-5; D perhaps matches TRBD2 (6 bases). The germline V gene has CDR1 KGHSH and CDR2 LQKENI. The CDR3 length is 15 residues. V lost 2 bases to trimming and J lost 5 bases, with 15 bases between them. In DNA form, the CDR3 reads TGTGCCAGCTCACCAACGGGAGTAGGAGATGAGACCCAGTACTTC. Its protein product is CASSPTGVGDETQYF.

The J gene is TRBJ1-3, the V gene TRBV10-1; D unclear. In germline, CDR1 is WNHNN, CDR2 SYGVQD (reference sequence). Trimming left V 0 bases short and J 4 bases short, with 10 bases between. This CDR3 is built from 15 residues. CDR3 sequence reads: CASSESGFGGNTIYF. The CDR3 DNA reads as TGCGCCAGCAGTGAGTCCGGGTTTGGAGGAAACACCATATATTTT.

As concerns this clone: A far larger clone is a single base away, which makes a read error likely. The chain is built from TRBV5-1 and TRBJ2-2; no clear D. Between the trimmed V and J ends, which lost 5 bases and 6 bases, there was a span of 8 bases. The CDR3 runs to 12 residues. Germline CDR1 is SGHRS and CDR2 is YFSETQ. The CDR3 loop is CASRPVPGELFF. In DNA form, the CDR3 reads TGCGCCAGCAGACCTGTTCCCGGGGAGCTGTTTTTT.

This chain uses TRBV2 with TRBJ1-2, with 9 positions matching TRBD1. With V trimmed by 7 bases and J by 0 bases, 9 bases remained unmatched. CDR3 length: 16 amino acids. The germline CDR1 and CDR2 sequences are SNHLY and FYNNEI. The CDR3 sequence is CASTQRGQGTNYGYTF. For the CDR3, the DNA is TGTGCCAGCACCCAACGAGGACAGGGGACTAACTATGGCTACACCTTC.

On this clone: Other DNA variants within this sample encode the same CDR3. This chain joins TRBV15 and TRBJ2-7; perhaps TRBD2 as D (6 bases). With 0 bases removed from V and 0 bases from J, the gap between germline ends came to 6 bases. Germline assignment: CDR1 LNHNV and CDR2 YYDKDF (reference sequence). The CDR3 consists of 14 residues. As DNA, the CDR3 is TGTGCCACCAGCAGAGAGGGGGGCTCCTACGAGCAGTACTTC. This translates into CATSREGGSYEQYF.